The source of this T cell receptor (beta chain) is a study of blood T cells in healthy people across ages (dated by TCRdb to the mid-2010s). About the investigation overall: In model experiments, template switching captured about one uniquely barcoded TCR beta cDNA molecule for every two T cells. The study measured age-related changes in TCR beta repertoire diversity using deep sequencing normalized with unique cDNA molecular identifiers. The donors were divided into four age groups: young (average approximately 17 years), middle-aged (over 35), aged (about 60) and long-lived (roughly 82). The study analyzed two additional independent replicas of 1 million unique cDNA reads from the same blood draw for two donors, one aged 18 to 30 and one aged 80 or older.

Details on this clonotype: Its antigen remains unidentified. No much larger clonotype is one base removed from it; base qualities were not supplied.

From the cysteine through the phenylalanine, the CDR3 covers 14 amino acids. Only the CDR3 DNA stays, 42 bases, in frame from base 1. At the junction V is shortened by 1 base and J by 4 bases, with 11 bases in between. Based on the germline V gene, the CDR1 and CDR2 sequences are SGHTA and FQGNSA. Overall results and qualifications from the work: Donor CMV infection status was unknown, potentially confounding age-related changes in expanded clonotypes. As age increased, observed TCR beta diversity per million T cells dropped in a roughly linear way, and a significant reduction was already evident by age around 41. Compared with the aged group, more naive CD4+ T cells, fewer expanded clones and increased TCR diversity were shown by the long-lived group, suggesting age selection. Total diversity estimates from one million sequenced T cells were considered lower bounds and underestimates. Observed TCR beta diversity correlated strongly with the percentage of naive T cells measured by flow cytometry. Conclusive comparison of naive and antigen-experienced compartments was prevented by the profiling of bulk unsorted PBMCs.

Libraries were constructed by 5' RACE. The data were produced on an Illumina HiSeq 2500. A second about 7 to 12 cycle PCR used a sample-barcoded 5' primer and a J-beta primer mix. A template-switch 5' adaptor carrying 12 random nucleotides introduced a unique molecular identifier onto each TCR beta cDNA molecule. Each sample yielded at least 2.5 million CDR3-containing paired-end reads. The Mint cDNA synthesis kit, primed by a TRBC-specific oligonucleotide, was used to synthesize first-strand cDNA from all RNA. Following uracil-DNA glycosylase treatment, a first 18-cycle PCR with universal primers M1SS and BC2_uni_R was performed on all cDNA. The authors processed their data as follows. Normalization of each sample was performed by random selection of 1 million high-quality reads, each carrying a distinct molecular identifier. Reads with shared molecular identifiers were discarded instead of being binned into consensus sequences. CDR3 identification, clonotype clustering and error correction used MiTCR with a Q25 quality threshold and the strictest error-elimination algorithm. A nonparametric unseen species model using Euler transformation provided a lower-bound estimate of total TCR beta diversity. Through fastp at Q25 and MiXCR, TCRdb rebuilt clones from the public reads, retaining in-frame beta chains. Here each entry gathers all rows of one CDR3 protein and keeps the most common genes and DNA. None of the V and J calls come from the authors' own analysis; TCRdb made them. In all, the sample holds around 800,000 distinct CDR3 sequences, and about a quarter of those were seen once. 3% of the sample rests with the top ten.

The donors were some 39 Caucasian individuals from Russia, aged roughly 6 to 100 years, who were systemically healthy. Ten milliliters of peripheral blood were drawn from each donor into EDTA-treated Vacutainer tubes. Ficoll-Paque density-gradient centrifugation was used to isolate PBMCs, with at least 7 million obtained per sample. Trizol reagent was used to extract total RNA from the PBMCs, yielding at least 6 micrograms per sample. For every donor, flow cytometry on a PBMC aliquot measured the percentage of naive CD45RAhigh/CD27high T cells. This sample was also put to use in a study of T cells of mothers and their children. Per that second paper: Nine systemically healthy Caucasian individuals served as donors, namely three mothers together with their six children. cDNA synthesis used all of the extracted RNA, with about 1.5 ug of RNA in each 15 ul reaction. In the second PCR, sample barcodes and 2-4 random nucleotides were introduced via the M1S primer. Over 8.5 million TCR beta CDR3 reads were obtained for each mother, and 2.7 million or so reads were obtained for each child. In both related and unrelated pairs, thymic selection shapes the output of TCR recombination in a similar way, with inherited differences having only a minor effect. Normalized repertoire overlap was always slightly but never significantly higher in related than unrelated mother-child pairs. Persistent microchimeric T cell clones were not detected, at a sensitivity of around 100 clones per million clonotypes. In the study, deep NGS was used to compare the TCR beta repertoires of mothers and children, and features distinguishing related mother-child pairs from unrelated individuals were sought. On average, the children were roughly 11 +/- 4 years old, while the mothers were about 40 +/- 4 years old. Libraries were sequenced on Illumina HiSeq 2000 with 100+100 nt paired-end reads after adapter ligation with NEBNext reagents. To prevent cross-contamination, the mother and child libraries were prepared a month apart and were sequenced in separate runs. Between roughly 450,000 and 2,000,000 distinct TCR beta clonotypes were identified per donor. Naive TCR beta clonotypes were estimated from low-frequency clonotypes matched to each donor's FACS-determined naive share, without sorting.

The TCR originated in a boy aged 5-17 years in good health. The sample was blood. The chain joins TRBV7-2 to TRBJ2-7; the best D guess is TRBD1, with 5 bases matching. The CDR3: CASSLGRTFYEQYF. The sequenced DNA: TGTGCCAGCAGCTTAGGCAGGACATTTTACGAGCAGTACTTC.